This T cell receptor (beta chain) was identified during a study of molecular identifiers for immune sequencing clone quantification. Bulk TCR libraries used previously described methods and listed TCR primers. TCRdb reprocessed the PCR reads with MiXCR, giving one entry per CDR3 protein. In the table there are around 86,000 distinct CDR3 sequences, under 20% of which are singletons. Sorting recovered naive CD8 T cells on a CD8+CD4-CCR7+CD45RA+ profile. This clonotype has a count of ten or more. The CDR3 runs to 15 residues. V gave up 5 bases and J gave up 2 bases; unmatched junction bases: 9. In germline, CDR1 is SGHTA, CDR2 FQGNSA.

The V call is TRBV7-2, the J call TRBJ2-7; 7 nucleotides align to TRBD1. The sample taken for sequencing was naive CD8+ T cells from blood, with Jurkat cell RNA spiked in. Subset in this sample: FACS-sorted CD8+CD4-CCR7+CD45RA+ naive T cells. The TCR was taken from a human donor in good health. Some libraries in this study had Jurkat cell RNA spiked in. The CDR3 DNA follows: TGTGCCAGCAGCCCTCGCCGAGACAGGGCCTACGAGCAGTACTTC. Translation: CASSPRRDRAYEQYF.